The 32 T cell receptor beta chains below all came from one sample that was sequenced in a study of shared clonotypes between healthy human individuals. This table comes from immunoSEQ multiplex PCR, and its TCRdb copy is limited to in-frame clones, with some not included. The top ten clones hold approximately 0.41% of a sample with about 2.5 million clones, just under 95% of them seen once. What was sequenced was naive CD4+ T cells from PBMCs. Documented subset: CD45RA+ positively selected. These receptors were obtained from a man aged 18-30 years in good health. Some clones in this sample may be carry-over from other donors' samples.

The chain employs TRBV9 and TRBJ2-5; 8 nucleotides line up with TRBD2. The V gene's germline CDR1 is SGDLS and CDR2 YYNGEE. The V gene end was trimmed by 0 bases and the J gene end by 5 bases; junction bases not matched to a gene: 6. This CDR3 spans 15 amino acids. The CDR3 protein is CASSVATSVLETQYF. CDR3 bases: TGTGCCAGCAGCGTAGCGACTAGCGTACTGGAGACCCAGTACTTC.

This clone was detected only once. V and J are TRBV4-3 and TRBJ2-2; D remains unclear. V dropped 5 bases and J dropped 6 bases, with 10 bases sitting between them. Germline CDR1 reads LGHNA; CDR2 reads YSLEER. This CDR3 is built from 13 residues. CDR3 coding DNA: TGCGCCAGCAGCGTTAGTAACGCCGGGGAGCTGTTTTTT. Encoded protein: CASSVSNAGELFF.

This chain connects TRBV7-3 to TRBJ2-2; D is uncertain. The CDR3 totals 13 residues. V lost 6 bases, J lost 0 bases, and 5 bases lay in between. Germline-derived CDR1 and CDR2 are SGHTA and FQGTGA. CDR3 DNA: TGTGCCAGCAGGACCTCGAACACCGGGGAGCTGTTTTTT. Protein: CASRTSNTGELFF.

The genes are TRBV7-2 and TRBJ2-7; tentative D call: TRBD2 (6 bases). V was cut by 5 bases and J by 6 bases, with 20 bases left in between. The germline CDR1 and CDR2 sequences are SGHTA and FQGNSA. The CDR3 consists of 15 residues. CDR3 sequence reads: CASSPWAGNRREQYF. The CDR3 region has the DNA TGTGCCAGCAGCCCCTGGGCGGGGAATAGACGCGAGCAGTACTTC.

J is TRBJ1-1 and V is TRBV7-9, with no clear D. The V and J ends lost 6 bases and 3 bases respectively, with 17 bases between them. CDR1 SEHNR and CDR2 FQNEAQ come from the germline V gene (reference sequence). The CDR3 has 15 amino acids. The CDR3, as DNA: TGTGCCAGCAGGGTCCACGAGGGCTGGGACACTGAAGCTTTCTTT. Amino acids: CASRVHEGWDTEAFF. The variable domain in full, completed from reference TRBV7-9 and TRBJ1-1, reads DTGVSQNPRHKITKRGQNVTFRCDPISEHNRLYWYRQTLGQGPEFLTYFQNEAQLEKSRLLSDRFSAERPKGSFSTLEIQRTEQGDSAMYLCASRVHEGWDTEAFFGQGTRLTVV.

This chain joins TRBV7-9 and TRBJ2-7, with D possibly being TRBD1 or TRBD2 (5 bases each). Germline V gives CDR1 SEHNR, CDR2 FQNEAQ (reference sequence). V lost 1 base, J lost 0 bases, and 13 bases lay in between. CDR3 length: 16 amino acids. The DNA of the CDR3 is TGTGCCAGCAGCTTAGGGGGATGGGGGTACTCCTACGAGCAGTACTTC. It is translated as CASSLGGWGYSYEQYF.

The genes are TRBV27 and TRBJ2-7, with D uncertain. CDR1 and CDR2 (germline): MNHEY, SMNVEV (reference sequence). This CDR3 has 16 amino acids. V was pared by 8 bases and J by 0 bases, with 20 bases between. The chain's CDR3 is CASHPLGAFSSYEQYF. DNA of the CDR3: TGTGCCAGCCACCCCCTAGGCGCGTTTTCCTCCTACGAGCAGTACTTC.

This chain connects TRBV15 to TRBJ1-5; tentative D call: TRBD1 (5 bases). The CDR3 contains 15 residues. Trimming removed 1 base at V and 5 bases at J, with 12 bases between. Germline V gene sequence: CDR1 LNHNV, CDR2 YYDKDF (reference sequence). The CDR3: CATSRGDGAYQPQHF. As DNA, the CDR3 is TGTGCCACCAGCAGAGGGGACGGGGCTTATCAGCCCCAGCATTTT.

The gene calls are TRBV7-3 and TRBJ2-4; D not certain. The CDR3 has 15 amino acids. Germline CDR1 SGHTA, CDR2 FQGTGA. Between the trimmed V and J ends, which lost 0 bases and 7 bases, there was a span of 13 bases. CDR3 DNA sequence: TGTGCCAGCAGCTTAACGTATCAGGCCGGGAACATTCAGTACTTC. As protein: CASSLTYQAGNIQYF.

This clone was seen only once. The chain joins TRBV5-1 to TRBJ2-3; 11 nucleotides agree with TRBD1. The germline V gene has CDR1 SGHRS and CDR2 YFSETQ. CDR3 length: 18 residues. J was trimmed by 3 bases and V by 4 bases; bases with no gene match: 13. The CDR3 nucleotides are TGCGCCAGCAGCCCCGGGACAGGGGGTCGTCGAGGGACAGATACGCAGTATTTT. Protein: CASSPGTGGRRGTDTQYF.

The rearrangement links TRBV9 to TRBJ1-1, with a weak D call TRBD1 (6 bases). CDR1 SGDLS and CDR2 YYNGEE come from the germline V gene. The germline V and J ends were trimmed by 3 bases and 3 bases, with 12 bases remaining between them. This CDR3 region has 14 residues. Here the CDR3 reads CASSGQDRDTEAFF. In nucleotides, the CDR3 is TGTGCCAGCAGCGGACAGGATCGGGACACTGAAGCTTTCTTT.

The J gene is TRBJ1-5, the V gene TRBV19; 11 bases are shared with TRBD1. The CDR3 runs to 19 residues. V lost 3 bases, J lost 3 bases, and 13 bases stayed unmatched. Germline V gene lookup returns CDR1 LNHDA and CDR2 SQIVND (reference sequence). In DNA form, the CDR3 reads TGTGCCAGTAGTATTATTGGCCGGTGGGACAGGGGGTCCAATCAGCCCCAGCATTTT. It translates to CASSIIGRWDRGSNQPQHF. Full variable domain (rest looked up from reference TRBV19 and TRBJ1-5): DGGITQSPKYLFRKEGQNVTLSCEQNLNHDAMYWYRQDPGQGLRLIYYSQIVNDFQKGDIAEGYSVSREKKESFPLTVTSAQKNPTAFYLCASSIIGRWDRGSNQPQHFGDGTRLSIL.

The chain combines TRBV6-5 with TRBJ2-7; 12 bases line up with TRBD2. CDR3 size: 13 residues. Per germline, CDR1 MNHEY and CDR2 SVGAGI. The trim removed 6 bases at V and 6 bases at J, leaving 3 bases unmatched. CDR3 sequence: CASRPGLAGEQYF. CDR3 sequence (DNA): TGTGCCAGCAGGCCGGGACTAGCGGGCGAGCAGTACTTC.

This CDR3 reads CASSLEVRNEKLFF. The CDR3 region has the DNA TGTGCCAGCAGCTTAGAAGTTCGGAATGAAAAACTGTTTTTT. The J gene is TRBJ1-4, the V gene TRBV7-2; D not resolved. The CDR3 has 14 residues. Germline V gene lookup returns CDR1 SGHTA and CDR2 FQGNSA. Deletions cut 1 base from V and 5 bases from J, with 8 bases between.

The J gene is TRBJ2-5, the V gene TRBV4-3; 10 bases map to TRBD1. This CDR3 is built from 14 residues. With V trimmed by 1 base and J by 5 bases, 1 base remained unmatched. Germline loops: CDR1 LGHNA, CDR2 YSLEER. The CDR3 here is CASSQGTGGETQYF. The CDR3 bases are TGCGCCAGCAGCCAAGGGACAGGGGGGGAGACCCAGTACTTC.

The gene calls are TRBV5-4 and TRBJ2-3; maybe TRBD2 (6 bases). CDR1 is SGHNT and CDR2 is YYREEE in the germline V gene (reference sequence). The CDR3 contains 15 residues. Trimming stripped 7 bases from V and 5 bases from J, with 20 bases between. The CDR3 coding sequence is TGTGCCAGCCGCGACGGCGGAGGGGACCGAGATACGCAGTATTTT. It specifies CASRDGGGDRDTQYF.

This chain connects TRBV28 to TRBJ1-2, with D perhaps matching TRBD1 (5 bases). Trimming took 6 bases from V and 3 from J, leaving 11 bases between them. The CDR3 is 13 residues long. Germline V lookup: CDR1 MDHEN, CDR2 SYDVKM. In nucleotides, the CDR3 is TGTGCCAGCAGCTATGACAGATACTATGGCTACACCTTC. Translation: CASSYDRYYGYTF.

V gene TRBV28 combines with J gene TRBJ2-3; 12 bases match TRBD1. The CDR3 length is 17 residues. Trimming at V came to 5 bases and at J to 6 bases, leaving 12 bases not matched to a gene. Germline CDR1 MDHEN, CDR2 SYDVKM. CDR3: CASSAPWGQGALDTQYF. CDR3 DNA: TGTGCCAGCAGTGCCCCTTGGGGACAGGGGGCTTTGGATACGCAGTATTTT.

The chain has TRBV7-2 and TRBJ2-7, with 10 bases that match TRBD2. The CDR3 totals 19 residues. CDR1 and CDR2 (germline): SGHTA, FQGNSA. The junction had 12 bases not matched to a gene; V was cut back by 1 base and J by 0 bases. CDR3 nucleotides: TGTGCCAGCAGCTTAGTTGGTTCTAGCGGGAGACGGATCTCCTACGAGCAGTACTTC. Translating it yields CASSLVGSSGRRISYEQYF.

V usage is TRBV5-4 and J usage is TRBJ1-1, with D perhaps TRBD1 (5 bases). CDR1 and CDR2 from the germline V gene are SGHNT and YYREEE (reference sequence). V was cut by 3 bases and J by 7 bases, with 16 bases left in between. The CDR3 is 14 amino acids. CDR3 nucleotide sequence: TGTGCCAGCAGCTCACCAATGGGGGGTGATGAAGCTTTCTTT. The encoded protein is CASSSPMGGDEAFF.

The chain is built from TRBV5-6 and TRBJ2-5; D gene uncertain. V dropped 4 bases and J dropped 2 bases, with 15 bases sitting between them. The CDR3 spans 15 residues. Germline CDR1 is SGHDT and CDR2 is YYEEEE. CDR3 nucleotides: TGTGCCAGCAGCGAAGAACCGGTGAAACAAGAGACCCAGTACTTC. The encoded protein is CASSEEPVKQETQYF. The full variable domain, its missing parts supplied by reference TRBV5-6 and TRBJ2-5, is DAGVTQSPTHLIKTRGQQVTLRCSPKSGHDTVSWYQQALGQGPQFIFQYYEEEERQRGNFPDRFSGHQFPNYSSELNVNALLLGDSALYLCASSEEPVKQETQYFGPGTRLLVL.

The CDR3 region has the DNA TGTGCCAGTAGCGGATTGATGGCCAACTATGGCTACACCTTC. This encodes CASSGLMANYGYTF. This chain connects TRBV19 to TRBJ1-2; D gene ambiguous. V was trimmed by 6 bases and J by 2 bases, leaving 13 bases between them. The germline V gene encodes CDR1 LNHDA and CDR2 SQIVND (reference sequence). This CDR3 spans 14 amino acids.

The rearrangement uses TRBV5-8 and TRBJ1-1, with D uncertain. The CDR3 length is 15 residues. Germline V lookup: CDR1 SGHTS, CDR2 YDEGEE. Trimming took off 4 bases at V and 0 bases at J, with 13 bases between the two ends. The CDR3 coding sequence is TGTGCCAGCAGCCGCCGGGGAATAATGAACACTGAAGCTTTCTTT. It yields the protein CASSRRGIMNTEAFF.

The CDR3 DNA follows: TGCGCCAGCAGCTTGGAAGGGGCCGCTTTCTTT. This sequence encodes CASSLEGAAFF. The chain combines TRBV5-1 with TRBJ1-1; D is possibly TRBD1 (5 bases). The CDR3 runs 11 residues. Per germline, CDR1 SGHRS and CDR2 YFSETQ. V was trimmed by 0 bases and J by 11 bases, leaving 8 bases between them.

The chain recombines TRBV5-8 with TRBJ2-5; perhaps TRBD1 as D (5 bases). The J call may be incorrect, as the DNA end agrees better with TRBJ2-7. The CDR3 runs 14 residues. The germline gives CDR1 SGHTS, CDR2 YDEGEE. Here the CDR3 reads CASSLVQGGYEQYF. The CDR3 DNA reads as TGTGCCAGCAGCTTGGTCCAGGGTGGCTACGAGCAGTACTTC.

This clone was detected only once. The chain recombines TRBV28 with TRBJ1-1; D perhaps matches TRBD1 (5 bases). V lost 6 bases to trimming and J lost 2 bases, with 13 bases between them. This CDR3 comprises 14 residues. Germline CDR1 and CDR2: MDHEN and SYDVKM. CDR3 amino acids: CASRAPGGNTEAFF. CDR3 sequence (DNA): TGTGCCAGCAGGGCCCCGGGGGGAAACACTGAAGCTTTCTTT.

CDR3 sequence (DNA): TGTGCCAGCAGCCCAATGCGGGGTTCTAATGAAAAACTGTTTTTT. Its protein product is CASSPMRGSNEKLFF. V is TRBV7-9 and J is TRBJ1-4; no clear D gene. V dropped 5 bases and J dropped 3 bases, with 13 bases sitting between them. Germline V gene data show CDR1 as SEHNR and CDR2 as FQNEAQ (reference sequence). CDR3 size: 15 residues.

This chain links TRBV28 with TRBJ2-3; D unclear. The V end was cut by 2 bases, the J end by 0 bases, with 12 bases between. Germline assignment: CDR1 MDHEN and CDR2 SYDVKM. The CDR3 covers 16 residues. The CDR3 DNA follows: TGTGCCAGCAGTTTAGTCGGAACTCCTAGCACAGATACGCAGTATTTT. This translates into CASSLVGTPSTDTQYF.

This clone was detected only once. This sequence joins TRBV5-1 and TRBJ1-1; D remains ambiguous. With 0 bases removed from V and 2 bases from J, the gap between germline ends came to 14 bases. The germline V gene encodes CDR1 SGHRS and CDR2 YFSETQ. This CDR3 region has 16 residues. In DNA form, the CDR3 reads TGCGCCAGCAGCTTGGCCGGCGGAGCCACTAACACTGAAGCTTTCTTT. Translation gives CASSLAGGATNTEAFF.

The chain joins TRBV19 to TRBJ1-1, with D hard to call. The CDR3 contains 13 residues. The V gene's germline CDR1 is LNHDA and CDR2 SQIVND (reference sequence). The V gene lost 6 bases and the J gene lost 0 bases, with 8 bases spanning the gap. The CDR3 DNA sequence: TGTGCCAGTAGCGAATTTTTGAACACTGAAGCTTTCTTT. Its protein product is CASSEFLNTEAFF.

The V gene is TRBV27, the J gene TRBJ2-1; 9 nucleotides agree with TRBD1. The CDR3 loop spans 16 amino acids. V trimming: 5 bases; J trimming: 4 bases; junction bases outside the gene matches: 9. Per germline, CDR1 MNHEY and CDR2 SMNVEV (reference sequence). The CDR3 is CASSDYRGHWYNEQFF. The CDR3 DNA follows: TGTGCCAGCAGTGACTACAGGGGGCACTGGTACAATGAGCAGTTCTTC.

The CDR3 here is CASTTTFWGTGGYRPPGNTIYF. CDR3 DNA: TGTGCCAGCACCACCACCTTCTGGGGTACAGGGGGGTATAGGCCCCCTGGAAACACCATATATTTT. The V gene is TRBV28, the J gene TRBJ1-3; 8 bases line up with TRBD1. This CDR3 contains 22 residues. Germline CDR1 and CDR2: MDHEN and SYDVKM. V dropped 7 bases and J dropped 2; count of bases not matched to a gene: 28.